This T cell receptor beta chain was sequenced during a study of shared clonotypes between healthy human individuals. Germline V gene sequence: CDR1 SEHNR, CDR2 FQNEAQ (reference sequence). The CDR3 length is 13 residues. Trimming shortened V by 6 bases and J by 8 bases, and 14 bases separated the two germline ends. The protocol was immunoSEQ multiplex PCR, while the TCRdb copy is restricted to in-frame clones and leaves out a portion. The top ten clones hold roughly 0.1% of a sample with hundreds of thousands of clones, about 96% of them seen once. Naive CD8 populations comprised CD45RO-negative cells positively selected for CCR7, excluding terminally differentiated effector memory CD45RA+ cells.

The sample comprised naive CD8+ T cells sorted from blood. The gene calls are TRBV7-9 and TRBJ2-4; D gene uncertain. This TCR came from a woman younger than 45 in good health. The CDR3 nucleotides read TGTGCCAGCAGTTACGGACCCTCCGACATTCAGTACTTC. Translating gives CASSYGPSDIQYF.